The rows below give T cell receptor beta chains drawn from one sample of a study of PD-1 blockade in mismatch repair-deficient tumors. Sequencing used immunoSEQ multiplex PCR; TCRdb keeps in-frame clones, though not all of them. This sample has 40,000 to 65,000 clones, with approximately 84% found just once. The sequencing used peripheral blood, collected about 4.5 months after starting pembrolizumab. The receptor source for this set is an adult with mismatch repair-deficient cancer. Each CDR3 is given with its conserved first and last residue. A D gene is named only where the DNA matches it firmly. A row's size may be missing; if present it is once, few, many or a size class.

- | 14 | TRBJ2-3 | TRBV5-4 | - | CASRNQIGTDTQYF | TGTGCCAGCAGGAACCAAATAGGCACAGATACGCAGTATTTT
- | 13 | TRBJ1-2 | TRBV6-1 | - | CASSERGIDGYTF | TGTGCCAGCAGTGAACGGGGGATCGATGGCTACACCTTC
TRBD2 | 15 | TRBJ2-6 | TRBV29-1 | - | CSVEGLVSGANVLTF | TGCAGCGTTGAGGGACTAGTCTCTGGGGCCAACGTCCTGACTTTC
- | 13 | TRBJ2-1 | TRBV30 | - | CAWNRAGYNEQFF | TGTGCCTGGAATAGGGCGGGCTACAATGAGCAGTTCTTC
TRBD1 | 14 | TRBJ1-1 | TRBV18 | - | CASSVTGGITEAFF | TGTGCCAGCTCAGTGACAGGGGGTATCACTGAAGCTTTCTTT
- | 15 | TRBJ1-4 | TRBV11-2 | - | CASSPRRATNEKLFF | TGTGCCAGCAGCCCCCGCCGGGCAACTAATGAAAAACTGTTTTTT
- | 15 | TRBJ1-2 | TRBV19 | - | CASSTKTDTNYGYTF | TGTGCCAGTAGTACTAAGACAGACACTAACTATGGCTACACCTTC
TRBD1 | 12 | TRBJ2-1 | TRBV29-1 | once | CSVRQGYNEQFF | TGCAGCGTAAGACAGGGGTACAATGAGCAGTTCTTC
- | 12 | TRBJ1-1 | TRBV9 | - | CASKGVGTEAFF | TGTGCCAGCAAGGGGGTGGGCACTGAAGCTTTCTTT
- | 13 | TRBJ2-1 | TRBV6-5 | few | CASSYQKRNEQFF | TGTGCCAGCAGTTACCAGAAGCGGAACGAGCAGTTCTTC
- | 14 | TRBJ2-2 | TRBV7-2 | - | CASAGRGAGGELFF | TGTGCCAGCGCCGGACGGGGCGCAGGCGGGGAGCTGTTTTTT
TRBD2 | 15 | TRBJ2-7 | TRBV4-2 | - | CASSGGTSGPYEQYF | TGTGCCAGCAGCGGAGGGACTAGCGGTCCCTACGAGCAGTACTTC
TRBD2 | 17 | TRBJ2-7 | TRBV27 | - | CASSFFPGTTAYYEQYF | TGTGCCAGCAGTTTCTTCCCCGGGACTACCGCCTACTACGAGCAGTACTTC
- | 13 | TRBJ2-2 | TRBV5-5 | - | CASRGVEAGELFF | TGTGCCAGCAGGGGAGTTGAGGCCGGGGAGCTGTTTTTT
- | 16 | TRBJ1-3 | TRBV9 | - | CASSLDGPGFGNTIYF | TGTGCCAGCAGCCTAGACGGTCCGGGGTTTGGAAACACCATATATTTT
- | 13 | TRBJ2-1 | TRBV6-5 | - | CASSLGEVNEQFF | TGTGCCAGCAGCCTTGGTGAAGTCAATGAGCAGTTCTTC
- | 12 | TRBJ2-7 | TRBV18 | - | CASSFQGNEQYF | TGTGCCAGCTCCTTCCAAGGTAACGAGCAGTACTTC
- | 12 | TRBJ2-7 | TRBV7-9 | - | CASRTDTYEQYF | TGTGCCAGCAGAACAGACACCTACGAGCAGTACTTC
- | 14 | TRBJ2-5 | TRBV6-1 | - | CASRPSGGSETQYF | TGTGCCAGCAGGCCTAGTGGGGGCTCAGAGACCCAGTACTTC
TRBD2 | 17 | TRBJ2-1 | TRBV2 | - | CASRVVRGTSVYNEQFF | TGTGCCAGCAGGGTAGTTCGCGGGACTAGCGTTTACAATGAGCAGTTCTTC
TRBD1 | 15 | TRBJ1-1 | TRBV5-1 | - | CASSWGGQLNTEAFF | TGCGCCAGCAGCTGGGGGGGACAGCTGAACACTGAAGCTTTCTTT
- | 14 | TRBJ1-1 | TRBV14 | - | CASSLPGGNTEAFF | TGTGCCAGCAGCCTCCCGGGGGGGAACACTGAAGCTTTCTTT
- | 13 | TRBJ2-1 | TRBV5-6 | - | CASSPTPNNEQFF | TGTGCCAGCAGCCCCACCCCAAACAATGAGCAGTTCTTC
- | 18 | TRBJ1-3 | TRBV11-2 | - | CASSLDPPYTAFGNTIYF | TGTGCCAGCAGCTTAGATCCCCCTTACACGGCATTCGGAAACACCATATATTTT
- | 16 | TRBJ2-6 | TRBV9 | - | CASSPRELYGANVLTF | TGTGCCAGCAGCCCTCGGGAGCTTTACGGGGCCAACGTCCTGACTTTC
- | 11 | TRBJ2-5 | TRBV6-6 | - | CASSWARGQYF | TGTGCCAGCAGTTGGGCAAGGGGCCAGTACTTC
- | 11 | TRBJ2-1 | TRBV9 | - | CASSVGGEQFF | TGTGCCAGCAGCGTAGGCGGTGAGCAGTTCTTC
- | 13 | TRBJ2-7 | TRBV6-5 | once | CASSSPKSYEQYF | TGTGCCAGCAGTTCGCCGAAATCCTACGAGCAGTACTTC
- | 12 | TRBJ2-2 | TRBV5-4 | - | CASPESTGELFF | TGTGCCAGCCCGGAATCCACCGGGGAGCTGTTTTTT
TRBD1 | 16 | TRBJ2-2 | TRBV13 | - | CASSWDRGQNTGELFF | TGTGCCAGCAGCTGGGACAGGGGGCAAAACACCGGGGAGCTGTTTTTT
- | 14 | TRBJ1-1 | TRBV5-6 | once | CASSSTGMYTEAFF | TGTGCCAGCAGCTCTACAGGAATGTACACTGAAGCTTTCTTT
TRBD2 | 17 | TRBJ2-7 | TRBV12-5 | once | CASGLVHLGGAIYEQYF | TGTGCTAGTGGTTTGGTACATTTGGGAGGGGCCATCTACGAGCAGTACTTC
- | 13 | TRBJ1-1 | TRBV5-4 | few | CASSLQANTEAFF | TGTGCCAGCAGCTTACAGGCCAACACTGAAGCTTTCTTT
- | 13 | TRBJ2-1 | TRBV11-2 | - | CASSLEGRHEQFF | TGTGCCAGCAGCTTAGAGGGTCGGCATGAGCAGTTCTTC
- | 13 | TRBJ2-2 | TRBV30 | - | CAWSIKSTGELFF | TGTGCCTGGAGTATCAAGTCAACCGGGGAGCTGTTTTTT
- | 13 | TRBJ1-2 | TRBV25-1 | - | CASAGRSNYGYTF | TGTGCCAGCGCCGGTAGGTCCAACTATGGCTACACCTTC
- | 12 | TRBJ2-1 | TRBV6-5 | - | CASSPNGSEQFF | TGTGCCAGCAGTCCTAACGGGAGTGAGCAGTTCTTC
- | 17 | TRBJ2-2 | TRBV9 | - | CASSVGGGGGNTGELFF | TGTGCCAGCAGCGTAGGAGGGGGAGGCGGGAACACCGGGGAGCTGTTTTTT
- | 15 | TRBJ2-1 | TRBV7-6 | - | CASSLGPGPRNEQFF | TGTGCCAGCAGCTTAGGACCAGGGCCGAGAAATGAGCAGTTCTTC
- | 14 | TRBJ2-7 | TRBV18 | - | CASSGQRVVHEQYF | TGTGCCAGCTCTGGGCAGAGAGTAGTCCACGAGCAGTACTTC
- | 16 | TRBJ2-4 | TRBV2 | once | CASSEILTLAKNIQYF | TGTGCCAGCAGTGAAATACTAACCTTAGCCAAAAACATTCAGTACTTC
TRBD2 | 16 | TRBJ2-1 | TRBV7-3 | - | CASSLSLAGAYNEQFF | TGTGCCAGCAGCCTATCACTAGCGGGGGCCTACAATGAGCAGTTCTTC
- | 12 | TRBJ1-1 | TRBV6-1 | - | CASSEGETEAFF | TGTGCCAGCAGTGAAGGGGAAACTGAAGCTTTCTTT
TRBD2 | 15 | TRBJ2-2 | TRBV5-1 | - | CASTQAGGRTGELFF | TGCGCCAGCACTCAAGCGGGAGGTCGGACCGGGGAGCTGTTTTTT
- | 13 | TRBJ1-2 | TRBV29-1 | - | CSVDEGANYGYTF | TGCAGCGTTGATGAGGGCGCTAACTATGGCTACACCTTC
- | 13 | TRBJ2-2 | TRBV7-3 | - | CASSLINTGELFF | TGTGCCAGCAGCTTAATAAACACCGGGGAGCTGTTTTTT
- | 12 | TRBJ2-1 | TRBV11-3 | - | CASSLVLGEQFF | TGTGCCAGCAGCTTAGTTCTGGGGGAGCAGTTCTTC
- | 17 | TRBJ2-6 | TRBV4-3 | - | CASSQGGRAGGANVLTF | TGCGCCAGCAGCCAAGGGGGCAGGGCAGGTGGGGCCAACGTCCTGACTTTC
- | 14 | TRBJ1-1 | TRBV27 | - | CASSLSPAGTEAFF | TGTGCCAGCAGTTTATCGCCGGCGGGCACTGAAGCTTTCTTT
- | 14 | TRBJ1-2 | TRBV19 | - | CASSRYDLNYGYTF | TGTGCCAGTAGTAGATACGATTTAAACTATGGCTACACCTTC
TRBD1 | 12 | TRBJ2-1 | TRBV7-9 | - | CASSLARGEQFF | TGTGCCAGCAGCTTAGCCAGGGGGGAGCAGTTCTTC
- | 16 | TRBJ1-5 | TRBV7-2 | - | CASSFEGREIYQPQHF | TGTGCCAGCAGCTTTGAGGGCAGGGAGATCTATCAGCCCCAGCATTTT
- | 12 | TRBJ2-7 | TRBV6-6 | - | CASSQIFYEQYF | TGTGCCAGCAGCCAGATTTTCTACGAGCAGTACTTC
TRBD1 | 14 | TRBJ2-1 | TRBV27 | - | CASRTGGIYNEQFF | TGTGCCAGCCGGACAGGGGGGATCTACAATGAGCAGTTCTTC
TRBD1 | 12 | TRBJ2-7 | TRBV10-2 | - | CASGDRGAEQYF | TGCGCCAGCGGGGACAGGGGGGCTGAGCAGTACTTC
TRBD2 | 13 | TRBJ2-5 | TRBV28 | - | CASSLGGGETQYF | TGTGCCAGCAGTTTGGGGGGAGGGGAGACCCAGTACTTC
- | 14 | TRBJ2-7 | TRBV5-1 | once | CASSLGLTRSEQYF | TGCGCCAGCAGCTTGGGACTGACGAGGAGCGAGCAGTACTTC
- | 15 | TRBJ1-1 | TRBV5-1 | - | CASSLVGASNTEAFF | TGCGCCAGCAGCTTGGTGGGGGCATCGAACACTGAAGCTTTCTTT
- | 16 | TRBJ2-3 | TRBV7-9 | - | CASSLSDSSSTDTQYF | TGTGCCAGCAGCTTATCGGATTCCTCTAGCACAGATACGCAGTATTTT